The 22 T cell receptor beta chains below come from one sample, sequenced in a study of control samples from healthy donors and cancer patients (TCRdb year 2020). Preparation of the library involved the immunoSEQ multiplex PCR assay. The table comes from immuneACCESS by way of TCRdb, which keeps in-frame sequences with V and J called. Part of the clones is missing from these tables; in studies checked, under half for an unresolved V gene and the rest for unknown reasons. The sample profile shows some 150,000 clones; nearly 96% of them were found once. Together, the top ten hold just over 1% of the sample. The specimen sequenced was blood. Receptor source: a woman aged 25-40 years in good health.

The rearrangement uses TRBV4-1 and TRBJ1-5; weak D call: TRBD1 (6 bases). Trimming shortened V by 1 base and J by 4 bases, and 14 bases separated the two germline ends. The V gene's germline CDR1 is MGHRA and CDR2 YSYEKL. The CDR3 loop spans 16 amino acids. The CDR3 loop reads CASSQVWQGTNQPQHF. DNA of the CDR3: TGCGCCAGCAGCCAAGTGTGGCAGGGGACGAATCAGCCCCAGCATTTT.

The V gene is TRBV6-1, the J gene TRBJ2-7, with D perhaps being TRBD1 or TRBD2 (5 bases each). V was pared by 3 bases and J by 0 bases, with 12 bases between. CDR1 is MNHNS and CDR2 is SASEGT in the germline V gene. The CDR3 spans 15 residues. The CDR3 DNA is TGTGCCAGCAGTGATTTGGCAGGGAGCTCCTACGAGCAGTACTTC. Residues: CASSDLAGSSYEQYF.

CDR3 loop: CASSYVDRVESPLHF. For the CDR3, the DNA is TGTGCCAGCAGTTACGTGGACAGGGTAGAATCACCCCTCCACTTT. This chain connects TRBV6-5 to TRBJ1-6; 8 bases line up with TRBD1. This CDR3 contains 15 residues. V lost 2 bases and J lost 10; bases outside the gene matches: 7. CDR1 and CDR2 (germline): MNHEY, SVGAGI.

The rearrangement links TRBV2 to TRBJ1-3; unclear D gene. CDR3 length: 15 amino acids. Trimming shortened V by 8 bases and J by 2 bases, and 16 bases separated the two germline ends. Germline CDR1 reads SNHLY; CDR2 reads FYNNEI. The CDR3 region has the DNA TGTGCCAGCGTGAGAGGGCAAACTCCTGGAAACACCATATATTTT. As protein: CASVRGQTPGNTIYF.

The CDR3 loop reads CASSPLVGGWNSPLHF. CDR3 coding DNA: TGCGCCAGCAGCCCACTGGTAGGGGGCTGGAATTCACCCCTCCACTTT. This chain uses TRBV5-1 with TRBJ1-6, with 7 bases that match TRBD1. CDR1 and CDR2 (germline): SGHRS, YFSETQ. The V segment lost 4 bases and the J segment 7 bases; nucleotides outside the gene matches: 11. The CDR3 contains 16 residues.

The chain links TRBV9 to TRBJ2-7; no clear D. V was trimmed by 3 bases and J by 4 bases, leaving 20 bases between them. The CDR3 runs 16 residues. Germline V lookup: CDR1 SGDLS, CDR2 YYNGEE. CDR3 nucleotides: TGTGCCAGCAGCGCCCAAGAATCGCATATCCAATACGAGCAGTACTTC. It yields the protein CASSAQESHIQYEQYF. The whole variable domain, filled in from reference TRBV9 and TRBJ2-7, reads DSGVTQTPKHLITATGQRVTLRCSPRSGDLSVYWYQQSLDQGLQFLIQYYNGEERAKGNILERFSAQQFPDLHSELNLSSLELGDSALYFCASSAQESHIQYEQYFGPGTRLTVT.

V and J are TRBV19 and TRBJ1-1; possibly TRBD1 for D (6 bases). Trimming stripped 4 bases from V and 5 bases from J, with 14 bases between. CDR1 LNHDA and CDR2 SQIVND come from the germline V gene (reference sequence). This CDR3 contains 14 residues. Here the CDR3 DNA reads TGTGCCAGTAGTAAGGGGGGAGTGGGGACTGAAGCTTTCTTT. As protein: CASSKGGVGTEAFF.

This rearrangement joins TRBV6-5 to TRBJ2-7; possibly TRBD1 for D (5 bases). CDR3 length: 12 residues. Trimming took off 9 bases at V and 3 bases at J, with 12 bases between the two ends. CDR1 is MNHEY and CDR2 is SVGAGI in the germline V gene. The CDR3 coding sequence is TGTGCCAGTATGGGGCCTGTCTACGAGCAGTACTTC. This sequence encodes CASMGPVYEQYF.

This chain links TRBV25-1 with TRBJ2-5, with TRBD2 matching 10 bases. The CDR3 is 15 residues long. V was pared by 4 bases and J by 5 bases, with 7 bases of the junction left unmatched. Germline CDR1 and CDR2: MGHDK and SYGVNS. The CDR3 DNA sequence: TGTGCCAGCAGTGTATCTAGCGGGAGTTGGGAGACCCAGTACTTC. This codes for CASSVSSGSWETQYF.

This clone has just one count. The chain couples TRBV6-5 to TRBJ1-3; weak D call: TRBD1 (5 bases). Looked up from germline, CDR1 is MNHEY and CDR2 is SVGAGI. V shed 2 bases and J shed 8 bases, with 16 bases lying between them. CDR3 length: 15 amino acids. The CDR3 DNA is TGTGCCAGCAGTTACGGGAGGGGCCCCAGGTACACCATATATTTT. Translation: CASSYGRGPRYTIYF.

This clone showed up just once. V is TRBV19 and J is TRBJ2-3, with TRBD2 as a possible D gene (7 bases). Germline lookup yields CDR1 LNHDA and CDR2 SQIVND (reference sequence). With 3 bases removed from V and 0 bases from J, the gap between germline ends came to 13 bases. This CDR3 region has 16 residues. CDR3 in amino acids: CASSMVAGASTDTQYF. The CDR3 coding sequence is TGTGCCAGTAGTATGGTTGCGGGGGCAAGCACAGATACGCAGTATTTT.

CDR3 nucleotides: TGTGCCAGCAGCGAGACAGGGCCCCCCGTCTCTACGCAGTATTTT. This sequence encodes CASSETGPPVSTQYF. The V and J genes are TRBV6-6 and TRBJ2-3; 7 bases match TRBD1. Trimming took 6 bases from V and 8 from J; bases not matched to a gene: 14. CDR3 length equals 15 residues. The germline gives CDR1 MNHNY, CDR2 SVGAGI (reference sequence).

The chain has TRBV10-2 and TRBJ1-1, with D uncertain. Germline values: CDR1 WSHSY, CDR2 SAAADI. V was pared by 6 bases and J by 1 base, with 6 bases between. This CDR3 contains 12 residues. CDR3 coding DNA: TGCGCCAGCAGCCAGCCGAACACTGAAGCTTTCTTT. This sequence encodes CASSQPNTEAFF.

CDR3 amino acids: CASRLRGTGPYEQYF. CDR3 coding DNA: TGCGCCAGCAGACTTCGGGGGACAGGGCCCTACGAGCAGTACTTC. This chain links TRBV23-1 with TRBJ2-7, with 9 bases aligning to TRBD1. TRBV23-1 carries the ORF label, with uncertain function. With 6 bases clipped from V and 2 bases from J, the junction kept 8 bases outside the gene matches. The CDR3 contains 15 residues.

The chain joins TRBV30 to TRBJ1-6, with D unclear. Germline CDR1 and CDR2: GTSNPN and SVGIG (reference sequence). CDR3 length equals 14 residues. The germline V and J ends were trimmed by 0 bases and 7 bases, with 10 bases remaining between them. This CDR3 is CAWSVGSLNSPLHF. In DNA form, the CDR3 reads TGTGCCTGGAGTGTAGGGTCACTAAATTCACCCCTCCACTTT.

The rearrangement joins TRBV19 to TRBJ2-5; 9 positions agree with TRBD1. Unmatched junction bases numbered 4, after V lost 9 bases and J lost 2 bases. Germline V gene sequence: CDR1 LNHDA, CDR2 SQIVND (reference sequence). The length of the CDR3 is 13 residues. The CDR3 coding sequence is TGTGCCAGCCAACAGGGGGCACAAGAGACCCAGTACTTC. As protein: CASQQGAQETQYF.

This sequence joins TRBV5-1 and TRBJ1-3; D possibly corresponds to TRBD1 (5 bases). There are 16 residues in the CDR3. Looked up from germline, CDR1 is SGHRS and CDR2 is YFSETQ. V shed 3 bases and J shed 2 bases, with 15 bases lying between them. The CDR3: CASSSDGTRTGNTIYF. CDR3 in DNA: TGCGCCAGCAGCTCTGATGGGACCCGGACTGGAAACACCATATATTTT.

This rearrangement joins TRBV5-1 to TRBJ2-1, with 9 bases aligning to TRBD1. Germline V gives CDR1 SGHRS, CDR2 YFSETQ. After removal of 4 bases from V and 6 bases from J, the junction contained 8 bases not matched to a gene. CDR3 length: 15 amino acids. CDR3 in DNA: TGCGCCAGCAGCCGAGGACAGGGGAGTACCAATGAGCAGTTCTTC. It yields the protein CASSRGQGSTNEQFF.

The chain carries TRBV11-3 and TRBJ1-5; 9 positions agree with TRBD1. Looked up from germline, CDR1 is SGHNT and CDR2 is YENEEA. The CDR3 is 15 residues long. Trimming took 6 bases from V and 1 from J; bases not matched to a gene: 4. The CDR3 sequence: CASRWDRESNQPQHF. The CDR3 DNA is TGTGCCAGCAGGTGGGACAGGGAAAGCAATCAGCCCCAGCATTTT.

The V call is TRBV7-8, the J call TRBJ1-2; 9 bases are shared with TRBD1. The CDR3 length is 15 residues. V trimming: 2 bases; J trimming: 10 bases; junction bases outside the gene matches: 11. Germline lookup yields CDR1 SGHVS and CDR2 FQNEAQ. For the CDR3, the DNA is TGTGCCAGCAGCTTAAGGTCCGGGACAGGGCCACCCTACACCTTC. The encoded protein is CASSLRSGTGPPYTF.

This sequence joins TRBV10-3 and TRBJ1-2; D remains ambiguous. In germline, CDR1 is ENHRY, CDR2 SYGVKD. The CDR3 totals 13 residues. Deletions cut 2 bases from V and 8 bases from J, with 12 bases between. The CDR3 DNA is TGTGCCATCAGTGAGGGGCCCCAAGGGGGCTACACCTTC. As protein: CAISEGPQGGYTF.

CDR3 loop: CASSLITSGAHNEQFF. CDR3 coding DNA: TGTGCCAGCAGCTTAATCACTAGCGGGGCCCACAATGAGCAGTTCTTC. This chain connects TRBV11-2 to TRBJ2-1, with 10 positions matching TRBD2. J lost 5 bases, V lost 2 bases, and 6 bases had no gene match. The V gene's germline CDR1 is SGHAT and CDR2 FQNNGV. CDR3 length: 16 residues.